This TCR beta chain came from a study of metastatic and nonmetastatic thyroid tumors (dated by TCRdb to 2019 to 2021). Context from the whole study: Repertoires from peripheral blood and from tumor or nodule tissue samples of malignant and benign thyroid patients were compared.

Libraries were constructed by PCR. The instrument was an Illumina HiSeq 4000. The TCR beta-chain CDR3 region of each patient was profiled by high-throughput sequencing. Regarding the original processing steps: CDR3 differences across clinicopathological groups were used to build a classifier for discriminating distant-metastatic papillary thyroid cancer patients. The Shannon index was used to assess repertoire diversity, and the Morisita-Horn index was used to assess tumor-blood repertoire similarity. The public reads were reanalyzed by TCRdb: fastp trimming at Q25, MiXCR alignment, in-frame beta chains only. TCRdb's processing, not the study's, gives the V and J calls here. This sample gives about 37,000 clones in total; 28% of them show up just once. 9.5% to 13% of the sample lies in the top ten. The CDR3 numbers 17 residues from cysteine through phenylalanine. Left in the record is the CDR3 DNA by itself, 51 bases read in frame from the first base. V and J lose 6 bases and 5 bases, and a span of 26 bases separates them. The germline V gene supplies CDR1 MDHEN and CDR2 SYDVKM.

This clone was detected a few times. Its antigen specificity is not known. Nothing much larger sits one base from this clone, and base qualities are not available. Different DNA sequences within this sample yield the same CDR3. Broad study findings and their caveats: In both blood and tumor samples, malignant tumors were reported to have significantly higher TCR beta diversity than benign nodules.

No patient had received any treatment before thyroid surgery. Patient clinical samples collected from the early 2010s to the late 2010s were retrospectively analysed using T-cell receptor beta sequencing. The receptor was isolated from a male donor with papillary thyroid cancer or a benign thyroid nodule (not recorded which). Some clones in this sample may be carry-over from other donors' samples. The chain joins TRBV28 to TRBJ2-7; TRBD1 could be the D gene, as 6 bases match. The sequenced sample was blood. The bases read TGTGCCAGCAGAATAGGTGGGGGCGGTACAGGGCCCAACGAGCAGTACTTC. This encodes CASRIGGGGTGPNEQYF.